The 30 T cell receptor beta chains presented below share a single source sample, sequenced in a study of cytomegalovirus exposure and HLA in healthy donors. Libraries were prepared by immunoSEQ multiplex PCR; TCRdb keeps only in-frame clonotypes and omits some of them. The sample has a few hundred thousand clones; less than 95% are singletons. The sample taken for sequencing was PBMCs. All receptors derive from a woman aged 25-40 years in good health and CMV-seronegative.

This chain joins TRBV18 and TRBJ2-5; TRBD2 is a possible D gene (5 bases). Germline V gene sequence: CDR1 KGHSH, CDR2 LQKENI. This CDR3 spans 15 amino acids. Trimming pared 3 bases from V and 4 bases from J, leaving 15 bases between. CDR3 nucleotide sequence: TGTGCCAGCTCACCGGACTCAGAAGGTAGAGAGACCCAGTACTTC. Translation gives CASSPDSEGRETQYF. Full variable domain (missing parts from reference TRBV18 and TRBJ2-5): NAGVMQNPRHLVRRRGQEARLRCSPMKGHSHVYWYRQLPEEGLKFMVYLQKENIIDESGMPKERFSAEFPKEGPSILRIQQVVRGDSAAYFCASSPDSEGRETQYFGPGTRLLVL.

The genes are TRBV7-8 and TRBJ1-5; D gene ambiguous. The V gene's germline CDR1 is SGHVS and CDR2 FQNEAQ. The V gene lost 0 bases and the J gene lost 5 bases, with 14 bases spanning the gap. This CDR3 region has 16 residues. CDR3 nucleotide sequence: TGTGCCAGCAGCTTAGCTAGGACCGGAAGGGATCAGCCCCAGCATTTT. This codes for CASSLARTGRDQPQHF.

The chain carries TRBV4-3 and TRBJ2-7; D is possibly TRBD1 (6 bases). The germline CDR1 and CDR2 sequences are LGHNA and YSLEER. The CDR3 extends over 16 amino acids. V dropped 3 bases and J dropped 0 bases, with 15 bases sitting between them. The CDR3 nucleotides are TGCGCCAGCAGCCAGCATGTGGGGGCCGGCTCCTACGAGCAGTACTTC. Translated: CASSQHVGAGSYEQYF.

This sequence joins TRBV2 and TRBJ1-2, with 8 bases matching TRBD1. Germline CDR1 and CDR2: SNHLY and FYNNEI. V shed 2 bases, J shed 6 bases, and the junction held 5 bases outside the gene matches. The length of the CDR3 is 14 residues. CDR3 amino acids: CASSESRGLDGYTF. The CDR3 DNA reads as TGTGCCAGCAGTGAAAGCAGGGGGCTTGATGGCTACACCTTC.

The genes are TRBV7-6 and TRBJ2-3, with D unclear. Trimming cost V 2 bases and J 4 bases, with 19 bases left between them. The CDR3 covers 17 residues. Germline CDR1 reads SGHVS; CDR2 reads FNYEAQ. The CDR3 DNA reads TGTGCCAGCAGCTTACCCGGCCCTTACCAACCCCCAGATACGCAGTATTTT. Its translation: CASSLPGPYQPPDTQYF.

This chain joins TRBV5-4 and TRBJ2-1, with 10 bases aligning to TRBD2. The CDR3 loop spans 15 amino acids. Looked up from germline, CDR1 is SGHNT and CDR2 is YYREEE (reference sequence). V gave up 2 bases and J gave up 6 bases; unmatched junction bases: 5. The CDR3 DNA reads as TGTGCCAGCAGCTTCGGACGGACTAGCGGCAATGAGCAGTTCTTC. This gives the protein CASSFGRTSGNEQFF.

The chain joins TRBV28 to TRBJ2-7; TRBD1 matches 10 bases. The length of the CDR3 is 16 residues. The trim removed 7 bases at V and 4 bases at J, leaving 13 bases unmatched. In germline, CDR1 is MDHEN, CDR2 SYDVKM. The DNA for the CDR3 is TGTGCCAGCATTTCCCCGGCCGGGACAGGGGAATACGAGCAGTACTTC. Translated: CASISPAGTGEYEQYF.

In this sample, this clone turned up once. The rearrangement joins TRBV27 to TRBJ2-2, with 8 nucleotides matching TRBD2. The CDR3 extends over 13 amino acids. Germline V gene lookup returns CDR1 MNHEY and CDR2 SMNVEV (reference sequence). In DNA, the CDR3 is TGTGCGGCGGGGGGTCTGAACACCGGGGAGCTGTTTTTT. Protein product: CAAGGLNTGELFF.

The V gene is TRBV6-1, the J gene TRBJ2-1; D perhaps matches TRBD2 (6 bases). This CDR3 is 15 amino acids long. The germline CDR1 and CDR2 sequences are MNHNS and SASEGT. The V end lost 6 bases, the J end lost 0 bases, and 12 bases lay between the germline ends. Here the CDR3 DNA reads TGTGCCAGCAGAGCTTACGGGAGCTCCTACAATGAGCAGTTCTTC. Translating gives CASRAYGSSYNEQFF.

CDR3 DNA sequence: TGTGCCAGCAGCCCAAGAAGACAGGGTTCCTACAATGAGCAGTTCTTC. This translates into CASSPRRQGSYNEQFF. The chain employs TRBV4-2 and TRBJ2-1; 7 nucleotides align to TRBD1. Germline values: CDR1 LGHNA, CDR2 YNFKEQ. Trimming at V came to 4 bases and at J to 1 base, leaving 7 bases not matched to a gene. This CDR3 is built from 16 residues.

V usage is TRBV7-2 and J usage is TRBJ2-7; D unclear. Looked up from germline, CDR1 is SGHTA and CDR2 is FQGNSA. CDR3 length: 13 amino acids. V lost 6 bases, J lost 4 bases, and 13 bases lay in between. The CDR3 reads CASSRDPLYEQYF. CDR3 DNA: TGTGCCAGCAGTCGAGACCCTCTATACGAGCAGTACTTC.

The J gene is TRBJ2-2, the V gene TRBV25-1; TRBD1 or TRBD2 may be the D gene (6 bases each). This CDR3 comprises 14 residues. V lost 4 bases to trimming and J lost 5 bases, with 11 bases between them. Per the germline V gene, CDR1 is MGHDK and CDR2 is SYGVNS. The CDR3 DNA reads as TGTGCCAGCAGTGTAGGAGGGGGGACCGGGGAGCTGTTTTTT. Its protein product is CASSVGGGTGELFF.

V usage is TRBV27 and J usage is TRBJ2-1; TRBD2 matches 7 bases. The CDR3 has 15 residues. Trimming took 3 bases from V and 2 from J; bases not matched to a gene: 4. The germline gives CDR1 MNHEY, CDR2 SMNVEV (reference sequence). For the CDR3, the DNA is TGTGCCAGCAGTTTGGGCGGGAGCACCTACAATGAGCAGTTCTTC. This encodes CASSLGGSTYNEQFF.

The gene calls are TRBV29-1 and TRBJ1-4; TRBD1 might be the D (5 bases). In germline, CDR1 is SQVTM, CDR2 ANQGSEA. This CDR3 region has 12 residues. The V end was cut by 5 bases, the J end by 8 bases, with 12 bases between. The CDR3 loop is CSVRDQGEKLFF. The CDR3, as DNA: TGCAGCGTTCGGGATCAGGGAGAAAAACTGTTTTTT.

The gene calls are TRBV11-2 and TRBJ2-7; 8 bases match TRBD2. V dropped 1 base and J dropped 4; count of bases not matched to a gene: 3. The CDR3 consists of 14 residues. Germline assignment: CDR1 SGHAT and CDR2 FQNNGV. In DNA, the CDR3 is TGTGCCAGCAGCTTAGTAGCGGGGACTTACGAGCAGTACTTC. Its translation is CASSLVAGTYEQYF.

CDR3 sequence reads: CASSSMTGISNQPQHF. The CDR3 nucleotides are TGTGCCAGCAGTTCAATGACAGGGATTAGCAATCAGCCCCAGCATTTT. This chain connects TRBV6-5 to TRBJ1-5; 7 bases agree with TRBD1. The germline gives CDR1 MNHEY, CDR2 SVGAGI. The CDR3 consists of 16 residues. The trim removed 4 bases at V and 0 bases at J, leaving 6 bases unmatched.

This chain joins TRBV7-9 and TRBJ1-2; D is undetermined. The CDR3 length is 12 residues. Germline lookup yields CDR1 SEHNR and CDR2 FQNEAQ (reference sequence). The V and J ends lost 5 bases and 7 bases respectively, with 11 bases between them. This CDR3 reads CASSPAVGGYTF. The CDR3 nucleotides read TGTGCCAGCAGCCCCGCAGTTGGTGGCTACACCTTC.

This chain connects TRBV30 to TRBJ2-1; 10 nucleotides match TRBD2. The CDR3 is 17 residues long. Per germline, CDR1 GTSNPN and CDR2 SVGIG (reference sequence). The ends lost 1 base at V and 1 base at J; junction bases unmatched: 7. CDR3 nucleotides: TGTGCCTGGAGTGGGGGGCTAGCGGGAGTATCCTACAATGAGCAGTTCTTC. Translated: CAWSGGLAGVSYNEQFF.

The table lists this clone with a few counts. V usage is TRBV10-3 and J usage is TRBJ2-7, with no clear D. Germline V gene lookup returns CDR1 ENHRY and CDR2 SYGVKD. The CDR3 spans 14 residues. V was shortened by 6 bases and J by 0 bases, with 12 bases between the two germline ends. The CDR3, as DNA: TGTGCCATCAGGGCCTGGTCAGTCTCCTACGAGCAGTACTTC. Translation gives CAIRAWSVSYEQYF.

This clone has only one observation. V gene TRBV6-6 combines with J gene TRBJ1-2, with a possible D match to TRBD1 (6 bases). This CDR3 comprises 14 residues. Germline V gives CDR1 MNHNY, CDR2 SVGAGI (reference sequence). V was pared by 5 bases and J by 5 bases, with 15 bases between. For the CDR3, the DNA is TGTGCCAGCAGTAATGGACAGAGGTGGTATGGCTACACCTTC. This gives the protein CASSNGQRWYGYTF.

The CDR3 bases are TGTGCCAGCAACCTCCATCAATGGGCTAGCGGGAGCAGTGGGAATGAGCAGTTCTTC. Protein product: CASNLHQWASGSSGNEQFF. The V and J genes are TRBV28 and TRBJ2-1; 10 nucleotides line up with TRBD2. V lost 7 bases and J lost 7; bases outside the gene matches: 22. This CDR3 is built from 19 residues. The germline V gene encodes CDR1 MDHEN and CDR2 SYDVKM.

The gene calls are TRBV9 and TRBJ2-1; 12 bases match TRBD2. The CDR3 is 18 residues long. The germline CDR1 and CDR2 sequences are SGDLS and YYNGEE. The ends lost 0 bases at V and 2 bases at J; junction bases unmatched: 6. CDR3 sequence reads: CASSVEASGRVAYNEQFF. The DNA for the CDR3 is TGTGCCAGCAGCGTAGAGGCTAGCGGGAGGGTTGCCTACAATGAGCAGTTCTTC.

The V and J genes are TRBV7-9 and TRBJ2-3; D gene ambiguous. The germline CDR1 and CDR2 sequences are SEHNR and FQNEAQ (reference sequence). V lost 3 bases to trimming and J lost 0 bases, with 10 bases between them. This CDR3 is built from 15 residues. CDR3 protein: CASSFITGSTDTQYF. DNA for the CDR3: TGTGCCAGCAGCTTCATCACTGGAAGCACAGATACGCAGTATTTT.

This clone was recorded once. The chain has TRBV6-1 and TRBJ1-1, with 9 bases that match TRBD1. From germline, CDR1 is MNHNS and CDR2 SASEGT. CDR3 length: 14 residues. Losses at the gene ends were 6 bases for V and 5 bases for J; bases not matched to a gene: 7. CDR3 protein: CASSKTGGNTEAFF. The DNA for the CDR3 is TGTGCCAGCAGCAAGACAGGGGGGAATACTGAAGCTTTCTTT.

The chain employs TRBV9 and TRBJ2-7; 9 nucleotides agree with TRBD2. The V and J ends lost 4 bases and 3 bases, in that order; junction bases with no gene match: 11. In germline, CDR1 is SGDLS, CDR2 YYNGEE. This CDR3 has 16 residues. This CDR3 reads CASSPSPGLAGYEQYF. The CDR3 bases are TGTGCCAGCAGCCCTTCGCCGGGACTAGCCGGCTACGAGCAGTACTTC.

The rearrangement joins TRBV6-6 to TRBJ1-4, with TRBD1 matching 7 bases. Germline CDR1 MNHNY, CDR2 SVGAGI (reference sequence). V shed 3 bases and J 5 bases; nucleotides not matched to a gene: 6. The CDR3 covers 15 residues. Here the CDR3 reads CASSYLAGGNEKLFF. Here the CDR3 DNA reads TGTGCCAGCAGTTATTTGGCAGGGGGGAATGAAAAACTGTTTTTT.

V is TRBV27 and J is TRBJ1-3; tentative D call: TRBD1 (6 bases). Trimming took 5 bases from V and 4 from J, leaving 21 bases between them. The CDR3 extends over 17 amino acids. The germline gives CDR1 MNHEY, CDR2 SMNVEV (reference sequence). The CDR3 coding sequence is TGTGCCAGCAGTAAGGACAGTCTGCAGTTTCGAGGAAACACCATATATTTT. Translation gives CASSKDSLQFRGNTIYF.

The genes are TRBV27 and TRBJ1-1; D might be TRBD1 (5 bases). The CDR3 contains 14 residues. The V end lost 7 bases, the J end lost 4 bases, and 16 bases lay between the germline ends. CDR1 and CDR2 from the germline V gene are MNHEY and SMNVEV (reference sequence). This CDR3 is CASTTLGGATEAFF. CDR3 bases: TGTGCCAGCACCACGCTGGGGGGAGCCACTGAAGCTTTCTTT.

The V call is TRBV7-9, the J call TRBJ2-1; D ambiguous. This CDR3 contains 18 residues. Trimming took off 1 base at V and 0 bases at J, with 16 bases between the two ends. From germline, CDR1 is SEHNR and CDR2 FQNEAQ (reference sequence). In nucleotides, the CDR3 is TGTGCCAGCAGCTTAGGGTCCCGGGCGGAGAGCTCCTACAATGAGCAGTTCTTC. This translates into CASSLGSRAESSYNEQFF.

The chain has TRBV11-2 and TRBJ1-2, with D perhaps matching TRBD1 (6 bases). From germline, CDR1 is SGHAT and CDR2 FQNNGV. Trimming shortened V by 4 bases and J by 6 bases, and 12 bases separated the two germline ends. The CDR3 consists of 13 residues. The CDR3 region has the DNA TGTGCCAGCAGCTCCGGGACATCGGATGGCTACACCTTC. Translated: CASSSGTSDGYTF.